Following are 2 T cell receptor beta chains from one sample sequenced in a study of shared clonotypes between healthy human individuals. Produced via immunoSEQ multiplex PCR; TCRdb's table is partial and in-frame only. The table has a few million clones, about 90% seen once; the top ten hold 0.37%. The sequenced material came from naive CD4+ T cells from PBMCs. Subset indicated: CD45RA+ positively selected. The receptors were sampled from a man between 18 and 29 years old in good health. Some clones in this sample may be carry-over from other donors' samples.

This clone has more than one count but fewer than ten. The rearrangement uses TRBV6-1 and TRBJ2-7; D is ambiguous. Germline CDR1 reads MNHNS; CDR2 reads SASEGT. The germline V and J ends were trimmed by 2 bases and 5 bases, with 19 bases remaining between them. The CDR3 spans 16 residues. CDR3 residues: CASSEYFQVPSDEQYF. CDR3 bases: TGTGCCAGCAGTGAATACTTCCAAGTACCTAGTGACGAGCAGTACTTC.

This chain joins TRBV7-8 and TRBJ2-3; D call uncertain. Deletions cut 2 bases from V and 2 bases from J, with 8 bases between. Germline CDR1 reads SGHVS; CDR2 reads FQNEAQ. The CDR3 has 14 residues. Here the CDR3 reads CASSLMAATDTQYF. CDR3 bases: TGTGCCAGCAGCTTAATGGCGGCCACAGATACGCAGTATTTT. The entire variable domain, with the rest obtained from reference TRBV7-8 and TRBJ2-3, is as follows: GAGVSQSPRYKVAKRGQDVALRCDPISGHVSLFWYQQALGQGPEFLTYFQNEAQLDKSGLPSDRFFAERPEGSVSTLKIQRTQQEDSAVYLCASSLMAATDTQYFGPGTRLTVL.